This T cell receptor (beta chain) emerged from a study of post-analysis software for immune sequencing data. Study as a whole: Progressive-relapsing, secondary progressive and relapsing-remitting multiple sclerosis were among the disease courses included. Study observations and caveats: Under F measure analysis, samples from one preparation batch co-clustered strongly. Normalized Chao1 diversity was significantly reduced in patients versus controls.

Unique molecular identifiers tagged the TCR beta cDNA libraries. T cells numbering roughly 1 to 10 million yielded 500,000 to 550,000 cDNA molecules. TCRdb re-analysed the PCR reads in MiXCR, keeping a single row per CDR3 protein. The data contain about 820,000 distinct CDR3 sequences, approximately 57% of them singletons. Concerning this clonotype: Antigen: not known.

This TCR derives from a girl aged 5-17 years with multiple sclerosis. The specimen sequenced was blood.

CDR3 coding DNA: TGTGCCAGCAGTTCCTTACTCAGAACGCCATACGAGCAGTACTTC. This codes for CASSSLLRTPYEQYF. This chain connects TRBV27 to TRBJ2-7; unclear D gene. Trimming pared 4 bases from V and 4 bases from J, leaving 17 bases between. This CDR3 spans 15 amino acids. Germline V CDR1 and CDR2: MNHEY, SMNVEV (reference sequence).